A selection of T cell receptor beta chains follows, all from one sample in a study of identical twins. TCRdb reanalysed the 5' RACE reads using MiXCR and keeps one entry per CDR3 protein. The sample carries 690,000 or so distinct CDR3 sequences, around 5.7% recorded once. The specimen sequenced was naive T cells sorted from blood. These receptor sequences come from a man aged 18 to 29 in good health. Each CDR3 is given with its conserved first and last residue. D genes are given only for firm matches. Clone size is given for some rows only: seen once, a few or many times, or a class if the clone is expanded.

TGTGCCAGCAGTTTATTCAGGGGTAATCAGCCCCAGCATTTT | CASSLFRGNQPQHF | . | TRBJ1-5 | . | TRBV27
TGCGCCAGCAGCCAAGTAGGGGGTCGCGATACGCAGTATTTT | CASSQVGGRDTQYF | many | TRBJ2-3 | . | TRBV4-1
TGCAGCGTTTGCGAGGGGAACACTGAAGCTTTCTTT | CSVCEGNTEAFF | . | TRBJ1-1 | . | TRBV29-1
TGTGCCAGCAGCTTACGCCTAGCGGGAGTTGGGACCCAGTACTTC | CASSLRLAGVGTQYF | few | TRBJ2-5 | TRBD2 | TRBV27
TGTGCCAGCAGCCAAACGGGACAGGGGGTTCGCGAGACCCAGTACTTC | CASSQTGQGVRETQYF | few | TRBJ2-5 | TRBD1 | TRBV3-1
TGTGCCTGGAGTCTGAGTTCCTACGAGCAGTACTTC | CAWSLSSYEQYF | . | TRBJ2-7 | . | TRBV30
TGTGCCAGCAGCCCCCCACACAGGGTTGAGACCCAGTACTTC | CASSPPHRVETQYF | few | TRBJ2-5 | . | TRBV7-9
TGTGCCAGCGGAACCAAGGACAGGGGGTATGGCTACACCTTC | CASGTKDRGYGYTF | few | TRBJ1-2 | TRBD1 | TRBV11-2
TGCGCCAGCAGCCAACATACCGACAGGACTGAAGCTTTCTTT | CASSQHTDRTEAFF | many | TRBJ1-1 | . | TRBV5-1
TGTGCCAGCAGCTGGGGACAGGGGACGGTAGAGACCCAGTACTTC | CASSWGQGTVETQYF | few | TRBJ2-5 | TRBD1 | TRBV28
TGTGCCAGCAGCGCCTCTCACGGGAACACCGGGGAGCTGTTTTTT | CASSASHGNTGELFF | many | TRBJ2-2 | . | TRBV7-2